This TCR beta chain was retrieved from a study of blood T cell repertoires in COVID-19 (dated by TCRdb to 2018 to 2021). A note on the overall study: Samples from collaborators originated in the United States, Italy and Spain and spanned both the acute and convalescent phases of COVID-19. The samples were drawn from the first 160 participants of the ongoing ImmuneRACE study and from roughly 1,300 subjects provided by 6 global collaborators. The dataset comprised deeply sampled blood TCRbeta repertoires from subjects exposed to, actively infected with, or recovered from COVID-19. A freely available public database, intended as a resource for researchers studying the immune response to SARS-CoV-2, is where the repertoires were released. Nearly every sample came with metadata listing a de-identified subject ID, COVID-19 status, age in years and sex. Where available, HLA class I and class II types were taken from metadata supplied by the sample provider and were not determined by assay-based typing. The material from the prospective study consisted of cDNA or gDNA derived from T cells, B-cell-depleted T cells, or PBMCs.

Overall study outcomes, separate from this receptor: The amount of clinical and demographic metadata varied by source and participant and was provided uncurated.

The collaborating institutions used their own protocols to collect whole blood in K2EDTA tubes. Collaborator samples were shipped for TCRbeta analysis as frozen whole blood, isolated PBMCs, or DNA extracted from either sample type. TCRbeta CDR3 regions were amplified from genomic DNA by means of the immunoSEQ Assay, a bias-controlled multiplex PCR. In the original analysis: Within the assay, amplification of reference gene primers was used to estimate how many nucleated cells each sample contained. To quantify the absolute abundance of each unique TCRbeta CDR3 rearrangement, sequence reads were collapsed and filtered. For each sample, productive Simpson clonality was calculated by taking the square root of Simpson's diversity index across productive rearrangements. TCRdb mirrors the immuneACCESS table, restricted to in-frame sequences. Some clones are absent from its copies; in checked studies, under half trace to an unresolved V gene, and the reason for the others is unknown. V and J calls and clone size follow that table, whereas D and trimming were derived from the DNA. The sample records under 200,000 clones, approximately 86% of which are singletons. Jointly, the top ten make up 0.99% of the sample.

This clone was detected a few times. The specificity of this receptor is unknown. Nothing much larger sits one base from this clone, and base qualities are not available. The receptor's source is a man between 18 and 35 years old with acute or convalescent COVID-19. Sequenced material: peripheral blood.

The DNA sequence follows: TGTGCCAGCAGCTTAGAGGCTAGCGCAGATACGCAGTATTTT. Its translation is CASSLEASADTQYF. Recombination joined TRBV11-2 with TRBJ2-3; possibly the D gene is TRBD2, per 6 matching bases. Including the terminal cysteine and phenylalanine, the CDR3 comprises 14 residues. The only DNA kept is the CDR3, 42 bases in frame from the first base. V gives up 0 bases and J gives up 4 bases, and the segment between their germline ends measures 8 bases. CDR1 is given as SGHAT and CDR2 as FQNNGV, both from the germline V gene.